Each of the 26 T cell receptor beta chains below was sequenced from the same sample in a study of cytomegalovirus exposure and HLA in healthy donors. Vbeta (60) and Jbeta (13) primers were used in the PCR. Assay: immunoSEQ multiplex PCR; the TCRdb copy retains only in-frame clones and omits some. This table has 78,000 or so clones, approximately 60% appearing once. The sequencing sample was made of PBMCs. These receptors were obtained from a male donor in good health and CMV-seropositive.

The chain couples TRBV6-5 to TRBJ1-6; D not certain. Germline V gene sequence: CDR1 MNHEY, CDR2 SVGAGI. With 3 bases removed from V and 7 bases from J, the gap between germline ends came to 10 bases. This CDR3 comprises 14 residues. DNA of the CDR3: TGTGCCAGCAGTTATCGGGGATTAAATTCACCCCTCCACTTT. Protein sequence: CASSYRGLNSPLHF.

The J gene is TRBJ1-2, the V gene TRBV30; TRBD1 aligns across 7 bases. Germline CDR1 reads GTSNPN; CDR2 reads SVGIG (reference sequence). This CDR3 comprises 15 residues. V lost 1 base, J lost 8 bases, and 13 bases stayed unmatched. CDR3: CAWSAPQGMSGGYTF. CDR3 coding DNA: TGTGCCTGGAGTGCTCCACAGGGGATGTCCGGCGGCTACACCTTC.

This CDR3 is CASSLVRDRREPQHF. CDR3 sequence (DNA): TGTGCCAGCAGCTTGGTAAGGGACAGACGAGAGCCCCAGCATTTT. This rearrangement joins TRBV5-6 to TRBJ1-5, with TRBD1 matching over 7 bases. Germline values: CDR1 SGHDT, CDR2 YYEEEE. CDR3 length: 15 residues. Trimming removed 0 bases from V and 8 bases from J; junction bases left unmatched: 8.

The chain carries TRBV19 and TRBJ2-7; maybe TRBD2 (5 bases). V was pared by 3 bases and J by 2 bases, with 29 bases between. CDR1 and CDR2 (germline): LNHDA, SQIVND (reference sequence). This CDR3 has 20 amino acids. The CDR3 nucleotides are TGTGCCAGTAGTATTGGGAAGTTGTTTATGGGAGACCCGAATCCCTACGAGCAGTACTTC. Residues: CASSIGKLFMGDPNPYEQYF.

This clone was recorded a few times. V usage is TRBV27 and J usage is TRBJ2-1; the match to TRBD2 covers 10 bases. Germline trimming cut 6 bases from V and 4 bases from J; bases unmatched to any gene: 3. This CDR3 spans 14 amino acids. Germline V CDR1 and CDR2: MNHEY, SMNVEV (reference sequence). CDR3 DNA sequence: TGTGCCAGCAGAGTGACTAGCGGGTACAATGAGCAGTTCTTC. Amino acids: CASRVTSGYNEQFF.

The rearrangement uses TRBV6-5 and TRBJ2-5, with TRBD2 matching over 12 bases. Germline V gene sequence: CDR1 MNHEY, CDR2 SVGAGI. This CDR3 is built from 15 residues. V was pared by 6 bases and J by 5 bases, with 7 bases of the junction left unmatched. This CDR3 is CASRASGGAPETQYF. For the CDR3, the DNA is TGTGCCAGCAGAGCTAGCGGGGGGGCCCCGGAGACCCAGTACTTC.

This clone occurred once. The chain joins TRBV9 to TRBJ2-1; 7 bases match TRBD2. The CDR3 totals 15 residues. V shed 1 base, J shed 0 bases, and the junction held 1 base outside the gene matches. Germline values: CDR1 SGDLS, CDR2 YYNGEE. The CDR3 reads CASSVWGGSYNEQFF. The CDR3 DNA reads TGTGCCAGCAGCGTATGGGGGGGCTCCTACAATGAGCAGTTCTTC.

This rearrangement joins TRBV2 to TRBJ2-6; D is possibly TRBD2 (6 bases). The CDR3 length is 12 residues. Trimming pared 3 bases from V and 15 bases from J, leaving 12 bases between. Per germline, CDR1 SNHLY and CDR2 FYNNEI. The CDR3 reads CASSESGESLTF. The DNA for the CDR3 is TGTGCCAGCAGTGAGTCGGGAGAGTCCCTGACTTTC.

This chain connects TRBV7-3 to TRBJ1-1; 7 bases match TRBD1. The CDR3 spans 16 residues. The ends lost 2 bases at V and 8 bases at J; junction bases unmatched: 14. CDR1 is SGHTA, CDR2 FQGTGA, per germline. The CDR3 sequence is CASSLGTSRGFKEAFF. DNA for the CDR3: TGTGCCAGCAGCTTAGGAACCAGCAGGGGGTTCAAGGAAGCTTTCTTT. The whole variable domain, remainder taken from reference TRBV7-3 and TRBJ1-1, is GAGVSQTPSNKVTEKGKYVELRCDPISGHTALYWYRQSLGQGPEFLIYFQGTGAADDSGLPNDRFFAVRPEGSVSTLKIQRTERGDSAVYLCASSLGTSRGFKEAFFGQGTRLTVV.

The chain employs TRBV6-6 and TRBJ2-7; TRBD1 might be the D (6 bases). CDR3 length: 13 amino acids. The germline V gene has CDR1 MNHNY and CDR2 SVGAGI (reference sequence). V was shortened by 6 bases and J by 3 bases, with 12 bases between the two germline ends. The CDR3 nucleotides are TGTGCCAGCAGCCCCGGACAGAACTACGAGCAGTACTTC. It codes for CASSPGQNYEQYF.

This clone was detected once. The chain couples TRBV27 to TRBJ1-6; D unresolved. V lost 5 bases, J lost 10 bases, and 9 bases lay in between. Looked up from germline, CDR1 is MNHEY and CDR2 is SMNVEV (reference sequence). The CDR3 totals 12 residues. In DNA form, the CDR3 reads TGTGCCAGCAGTCAACAGTCCTCACCCCTCCACTTT. This encodes CASSQQSSPLHF.

In DNA form, the CDR3 reads TGTGCTAGTGCCCGGGGGGACAATGAGCAGTTCTTC. Protein sequence: CASARGDNEQFF. This sequence joins TRBV12-5 and TRBJ2-1; TRBD2 matches 7 bases. CDR3 length: 12 residues. The V segment lost 7 bases and the J segment 5 bases; nucleotides outside the gene matches: 2. The V gene's germline CDR1 is LGHNT and CDR2 FRNRAP.

This clone was observed a handful of times. The chain uses TRBV11-3 and TRBJ2-6, with 10 bases lining up with TRBD1. Germline V gene sequence: CDR1 SGHNT, CDR2 YENEEA. The CDR3 consists of 18 residues. V was clipped by 3 bases and J by 0 bases; unmatched bases: 5. In nucleotides, the CDR3 is TGTGCCAGCAGCTTGGGACAGGGGACTTACTCTGGGGCCAACGTCCTGACTTTC. Translation gives CASSLGQGTYSGANVLTF.

With regard to this clone: One end of the junction varies from germline; a read error may be responsible. The rearrangement links TRBV28 to TRBJ2-3, with 7 bases matching TRBD1. The germline gives CDR1 MDHEN, CDR2 SYDVKM. The CDR3 spans 14 residues. CDR3 amino acids: CATSLKGGTHTQYF. CDR3 DNA: TGTGCCACCTCGCTAAAAGGGGGCACACATACGCAGTATTTT.

The chain employs TRBV6-1 and TRBJ1-2; weak D call: TRBD1 (6 bases). The CDR3 totals 15 residues. Germline V gene sequence: CDR1 MNHNS, CDR2 SASEGT. Trimming removed 0 bases at V and 4 bases at J, with 12 bases between. This chain's CDR3 is CASSEAGAPGYGYTF. DNA of the CDR3: TGTGCCAGCAGTGAAGCGGGGGCGCCCGGCTATGGCTACACCTTC.

The V call is TRBV6-5, the J call TRBJ1-6; D gene uncertain. V gave up 4 bases and J gave up 6 bases, with 16 bases separating them. The V gene's germline CDR1 is MNHEY and CDR2 SVGAGI. CDR3 length: 16 residues. This CDR3 is CASSSEGNHRNSPLHF. In nucleotides, the CDR3 is TGTGCCAGCAGTTCAGAGGGTAACCATCGTAATTCACCCCTCCACTTT.

The chain joins TRBV7-2 to TRBJ2-7, with 8 bases that match TRBD1. V lost 1 base to trimming and J lost 3 bases; unmatched junction nucleotides: 5. The CDR3 is 15 amino acids. CDR1 and CDR2 from the germline V gene are SGHTA and FQGNSA. CDR3 coding DNA: TGTGCCAGCAGCTTAGTGATGACAGGGGACTACGAGCAGTACTTC. This translates into CASSLVMTGDYEQYF.

CDR3 region: CASSYDGDPLYGYTF. In nucleotides, the CDR3 is TGTGCCAGCAGTTATGACGGGGATCCCCTCTATGGCTACACCTTC. This chain uses TRBV6-5 with TRBJ1-2; D gene unclear. V was shortened by 3 bases and J by 4 bases, with 15 bases between the two germline ends. The CDR3 covers 15 residues. Germline-derived CDR1 and CDR2 are MNHEY and SVGAGI.

This chain uses TRBV5-5 with TRBJ2-7, with 11 nucleotides matching TRBD1. The CDR3 contains 17 residues. Germline V gene sequence: CDR1 SGHKS, CDR2 YYEKEE (reference sequence). V dropped 1 base and J dropped 3; count of bases not matched to a gene: 9. CDR3 in amino acids: CASSLLGQGAAFYEQYF. As DNA, the CDR3 is TGTGCCAGCAGCTTGTTAGGACAGGGGGCGGCTTTCTACGAGCAGTACTTC.

This sequence joins TRBV28 and TRBJ2-1; D is possibly TRBD2 (6 bases). V was pared by 3 bases and J by 7 bases, with 13 bases between. Per the germline V gene, CDR1 is MDHEN and CDR2 is SYDVKM. The CDR3 is 14 amino acids. CDR3 sequence reads: CASSLTRAPNEQFF. CDR3 nucleotides: TGTGCCAGCAGTTTGACTAGGGCCCCGAATGAGCAGTTCTTC.

This clone has a handful of counts. The chain recombines TRBV10-3 with TRBJ2-2, with 8 nucleotides matching TRBD2. The CDR3 totals 16 residues. Unmatched junction bases numbered 11, after V lost 7 bases and J lost 4 bases. Germline CDR1 reads ENHRY; CDR2 reads SYGVKD. The CDR3 bases are TGTGCCATCACTCGAGAGCGGGAGAGGGGCACCGGGGAGCTGTTTTTT. It codes for CAITRERERGTGELFF.

This clone was seen more than once but under ten times. The chain recombines TRBV9 with TRBJ2-2; D may be TRBD1 (5 bases). This CDR3 has 14 residues. Germline loops: CDR1 SGDLS, CDR2 YYNGEE. V lost 3 bases, J lost 7 bases, and 13 bases lay in between. CDR3: CASSEGPAIGELFF. The CDR3 DNA follows: TGTGCCAGCAGCGAGGGGCCGGCAATCGGGGAGCTGTTTTTT.

The chain combines TRBV7-6 with TRBJ2-2, with TRBD1 identical over 7 bases. V gave up 0 bases and J gave up 0 bases; unmatched junction bases: 13. The CDR3 length is 20 residues. Germline V gives CDR1 SGHVS, CDR2 FNYEAQ. CDR3 amino acids: CASSLAGQYLTNANTGELFF. CDR3 nucleotides: TGTGCCAGCAGCTTAGCGGGACAGTACCTGACCAACGCGAACACCGGGGAGCTGTTTTTT.

V gene TRBV7-2 combines with J gene TRBJ2-7; 8 nucleotides agree with TRBD1. The germline CDR1 and CDR2 sequences are SGHTA and FQGNSA. The CDR3 covers 16 residues. V was clipped by 2 bases and J by 7 bases; unmatched bases: 13. CDR3 nucleotides: TGTGCCAGCAGCTTAACCTCGCAGGGGGCGAGGGAAGAGCAGTACTTC. Its translation: CASSLTSQGAREEQYF.

This chain links TRBV29-1 with TRBJ1-1; 7 bases fit TRBD1. The CDR3 is 11 amino acids. Germline assignment: CDR1 SQVTM and CDR2 ANQGSEA. The ends lost 7 bases at V and 6 bases at J; junction bases unmatched: 5. Written as DNA, the CDR3 is TGCAGCGGACAGGGAATGTCTGAAGCTTTCTTT. Translated: CSGQGMSEAFF.

The genes are TRBV15 and TRBJ2-7, with 9 bases fitting TRBD1. CDR1 is LNHNV and CDR2 is YYDKDF in the germline V gene (reference sequence). This CDR3 is 14 amino acids long. V trimming: 1 base; J trimming: 4 bases; junction bases outside the gene matches: 2. This chain's CDR3 is CATSRVGQGYEQYF. CDR3 bases: TGTGCCACCAGCAGAGTGGGACAGGGTTACGAGCAGTACTTC.